These 15 T cell receptor beta chains were all obtained from the same sample, sequenced in a study of technical replicates of blood from a handful of donors (dated by TCRdb to between 2016 and 2019). The library came from the immunoSEQ multiplex PCR assay. Drawn from immuneACCESS, this table holds only the in-frame rearrangements with V and J called that TCRdb kept. Clones are partly lost; checked studies trace under half to an unresolved V gene and leave the rest unexplained. The sample data list 100,000 or so clones, and 96% of these were observed just once. The ten largest account for 0.21% of the sample. Sequencing was done on a sample of T cells isolated from PBMCs. These receptor sequences come from a human donor in good health.

The chain carries TRBV28 and TRBJ2-1; 9 positions agree with TRBD1. CDR3 length: 17 residues. From germline, CDR1 is MDHEN and CDR2 SYDVKM. J was trimmed by 9 bases and V by 1 base; bases with no gene match: 13. The CDR3 bases are TGTGCCAGCAGTTTATTTGGGATGTCACAGGGGGCAGGTGAGCAGTTCTTC. Translation: CASSLFGMSQGAGEQFF.

This chain links TRBV9 with TRBJ1-2; D is uncertain. In germline, CDR1 is SGDLS, CDR2 YYNGEE. The ends were cut back, 3 bases at V and 6 bases at J, with 18 bases in the middle. The CDR3 has 15 residues. CDR3 nucleotides: TGTGCCAGCAGCGCTTCGGGTTGGTTGTTGAATGGCTACACCTTC. Its protein is CASSASGWLLNGYTF.

The CDR3 region is CASSQDYPLDAGNYGYTF. The CDR3 DNA reads as TGCGCCAGCAGCCAAGATTATCCCCTCGATGCGGGGAACTATGGCTACACCTTC. V gene TRBV4-1 combines with J gene TRBJ1-2; D is uncertain. CDR3 size: 18 residues. Germline CDR1 reads MGHRA; CDR2 reads YSYEKL. The V gene lost 0 bases and the J gene lost 2 bases, with 19 bases spanning the gap.

This clone was found once. This chain joins TRBV2 and TRBJ2-7; the match to TRBD1 covers 7 bases. The CDR3 is 15 amino acids. The V gene's germline CDR1 is SNHLY and CDR2 FYNNEI. J gave up 0 bases and V 1 base, and 3 bases lay outside the gene matches. The CDR3 sequence is CASSEEAGGSYEQYF. CDR3 in DNA: TGTGCCAGCAGTGAAGAGGCAGGGGGCTCCTACGAGCAGTACTTC.

The rearrangement joins TRBV27 to TRBJ2-4, with D tentatively TRBD1 (8 bases). The CDR3 is made up of 14 amino acids. Looked up from germline, CDR1 is MNHEY and CDR2 is SMNVEV (reference sequence). Trimming shortened V by 5 bases and J by 12 bases, and 20 bases separated the two germline ends. The CDR3 sequence is CASSPYRGGTGQYF. The DNA of the CDR3 is TGTGCCAGCAGTCCCTACAGGGGGGGGACCGGTCAGTACTTC.

This rearrangement joins TRBV6-6 to TRBJ2-2, with D perhaps matching TRBD1 (6 bases). V was clipped by 5 bases and J by 1 base, with 11 bases between them. Per germline, CDR1 MNHNY and CDR2 SVGAGI (reference sequence). This CDR3 region has 15 residues. Here the CDR3 reads CASSPDRMNTGELFF. CDR3 DNA sequence: TGTGCCAGCAGTCCCGACAGGATGAACACCGGGGAGCTGTTTTTT.

The chain uses TRBV11-2 and TRBJ2-3, with 9 bases aligning to TRBD2. Germline loops: CDR1 SGHAT, CDR2 FQNNGV. The trim removed 5 bases at V and 4 bases at J, leaving 10 bases unmatched. This CDR3 comprises 16 residues. The CDR3 coding sequence is TGTGCCAGCAGCCCCGCGGGTTGGACTAGCGCAGATACGCAGTATTTT. It yields the protein CASSPAGWTSADTQYF.

The genes are TRBV18 and TRBJ2-1, with a weak D call TRBD2 (7 bases). CDR1 KGHSH and CDR2 LQKENI come from the germline V gene. The CDR3 is 17 residues long. V gave up 0 bases and J gave up 0 bases, with 12 bases separating them. Here the CDR3 DNA reads TGTGCCAGCTCACCACCTGGCGGGGGCCTCTCCTACAATGAGCAGTTCTTC. This codes for CASSPPGGGLSYNEQFF.

The rearrangement uses TRBV7-9 and TRBJ2-3, with 8 nucleotides matching TRBD1. This CDR3 region has 15 residues. The germline CDR1 and CDR2 sequences are SEHNR and FQNEAQ (reference sequence). The ends lost 1 base at V and 2 bases at J; junction bases unmatched: 2. The DNA for the CDR3 is TGTGCCAGCAGCTTAGGGACAGGGTTCACAGATACGCAGTATTTT. It is translated as CASSLGTGFTDTQYF.

This clone appeared a single time. The V and J genes are TRBV10-3 and TRBJ1-5; no clear D. CDR3 length: 13 residues. Germline V gene lookup returns CDR1 ENHRY and CDR2 SYGVKD. V was trimmed by 0 bases and J by 11 bases, leaving 11 bases between them. This CDR3 reads CAISESAGAAQHF. The CDR3 nucleotides read TGTGCCATCAGTGAGTCGGCGGGAGCAGCCCAGCATTTT.

The gene calls are TRBV20-1 and TRBJ2-7; D uncertain. V was shortened by 6 bases and J by 7 bases, with 13 bases between the two germline ends. This CDR3 has 11 amino acids. From germline, CDR1 is DFQATT and CDR2 SNEGSKA (reference sequence). The CDR3 spells CSARRVGEQYF. CDR3 coding DNA: TGCAGTGCCCGCCGGGTTGGAGAGCAGTACTTC.

The gene calls are TRBV11-3 and TRBJ2-7, with TRBD1 as a possible D gene (5 bases). Trimming took off 2 bases at V and 2 bases at J, with 10 bases between the two ends. CDR3 length: 14 residues. CDR1 is SGHNT and CDR2 is YENEEA in the germline V gene. The CDR3 is CASSLRLGPYEQYF. CDR3 DNA: TGTGCCAGCAGCTTACGTTTGGGGCCCTACGAGCAGTACTTC. The whole variable domain, remainder taken from reference TRBV11-3 and TRBJ2-7, is EAGVVQSPRYKIIEKKQPVAFWCNPISGHNTLYWYLQNLGQGPELLIRYENEEAVDDSQLPKDRFSAERLKGVDSTLKIQPAELGDSAVYLCASSLRLGPYEQYFGPGTRLTVT.

This chain joins TRBV5-6 and TRBJ1-4; D gene ambiguous. Trimming removed 0 bases from V and 2 bases from J, with 11 bases in between. CDR1 and CDR2 (germline): SGHDT, YYEEEE. The CDR3 spans 16 residues. This CDR3 reads CASSLGLSATNEKLFF. CDR3 coding DNA: TGTGCCAGCAGCTTGGGACTCTCCGCGACTAATGAAAAACTGTTTTTT.

The genes are TRBV20-1 and TRBJ2-3, with D unclear. This CDR3 comprises 11 residues. CDR1 and CDR2 (germline): DFQATT, SNEGSKA (reference sequence). V lost 6 bases to trimming and J lost 4 bases, with 8 bases between them. CDR3 bases: TGCAGTGCGCTAAAGTCAGATACGCAGTATTTT. Translated: CSALKSDTQYF.

The chain carries TRBV19 and TRBJ1-2; a weak D match, TRBD1 (5 bases). CDR3 length equals 14 residues. CDR1 is LNHDA and CDR2 is SQIVND in the germline V gene (reference sequence). Trimming cost V 0 bases and J 8 bases, with 13 bases left between them. CDR3 nucleotides: TGTGCCAGTAGTATAGATGGGGGGACGGAAGGCTACACCTTC. Protein product: CASSIDGGTEGYTF.